What follows are 12 T cell receptor beta chains derived from one specimen sequenced in a study of T cells in Graves' hyperthyroidism and ophthalmopathy. Regions amplified from RNA transcripts were the TCR beta CDR3 regions. When the TCR CDR3 underwent first-round RT-PCR, the HTBI primer set was used. TCRdb recomputed calls from the multiplex PCR reads with MiXCR, one row per CDR3 protein. The sample holds 360,000 or so distinct CDR3 sequences, about 18% seen once. The sample comprised blood. The receptor source for this set is a woman in her late teens or twenties with Graves' hyperthyroidism.

This clonotype was recorded a few times. A clone one base away is much larger, so this may be a read error. A read error is likely, as this CDR3 ends without the conserved phenylalanine or tryptophan. This rearrangement joins TRBV25-1 to TRBJ1-1, with D unclear. The CDR3 is 15 residues long. In germline, CDR1 is MGHDK, CDR2 SYGVNS. The V and J ends lost 8 bases and 1 base respectively, with 17 bases between them. CDR3 nucleotides: TGTGCCAGCGCAAAAGACGGCATACAGAACACTGAAGCTTTCATT. Its translation is CASAKDGIQNTEAFI.

This clonotype has just one count. V usage is TRBV27 and J usage is TRBJ1-2, with TRBD1 as a possible D gene (5 bases). CDR1 and CDR2 (germline): MNHEY, SMNVEV (reference sequence). Trimming shortened V by 6 bases and J by 6 bases, and 14 bases separated the two germline ends. The CDR3 contains 13 residues. The DNA for the CDR3 is TGTGCCAGCAGCTTGGGGGAAGTTGATGGCTACACCTTC. This gives the protein CASSLGEVDGYTF.

This clonotype was seen at least ten times. This chain joins TRBV6-2 or TRBV6-3 and TRBJ2-3; D is unresolved. Trimming pared 0 bases from V and 2 bases from J, leaving 6 bases between. Germline V gives CDR1 MNHEY, CDR2 SVGEGT. The length of the CDR3 is 14 residues. CDR3 sequence reads: CASSYSGNTDTQYF. DNA for the CDR3: TGTGCCAGCAGTTACTCAGGGAACACAGATACGCAGTATTTT.

The chain is built from TRBV19 and TRBJ1-1, with 7 nucleotides matching TRBD1. This CDR3 spans 13 amino acids. From germline, CDR1 is LNHDA and CDR2 SQIVND (reference sequence). Germline trimming cut 6 bases from V and 3 bases from J; bases unmatched to any gene: 4. CDR3 coding DNA: TGTGCCAGTAGGCCCAGGGGGTACACTGAAGCTTTCTTT. Protein product: CASRPRGYTEAFF.

This clonotype was detected once. The chain carries TRBV6-1 and TRBJ1-1; 7 bases fit TRBD1. With V trimmed by 5 bases and J by 0 bases, 9 bases remained unmatched. Germline lookup yields CDR1 MNHNS and CDR2 SASEGT. This CDR3 region has 16 residues. CDR3: CASSRSNRGMNTEAFF. The CDR3 DNA is TGTGCCAGCAGTCGATCAAACAGGGGCATGAACACTGAAGCTTTCTTT.

This clonotype was seen ten or more times. The V and J genes are TRBV9 and TRBJ2-7; TRBD1 agrees at 8 bases. The V gene end was trimmed by 2 bases and the J gene end by 4 bases; junction bases not matched to a gene: 2. This CDR3 has 13 amino acids. Germline CDR1 reads SGDLS; CDR2 reads YYNGEE. The CDR3 region is CASSVGQDYEQYF. CDR3 in DNA: TGTGCCAGCAGCGTGGGACAGGATTACGAGCAGTACTTC.

The DNA for the CDR3 is TGTGCCAGCAGTTCCTCTAGCGGGGCCCGTGACGAGCAGTACTTC. Translating gives CASSSSSGARDEQYF. The chain is built from TRBV28 and TRBJ2-7, with 9 bases lining up with TRBD2. This CDR3 spans 15 amino acids. The V gene's germline CDR1 is MDHEN and CDR2 SYDVKM. Trimming cost V 4 bases and J 5 bases; bases outside gene matches: 9. Drawing the rest from reference TRBV28 and TRBJ2-7, the complete variable domain is DVKVTQSSRYLVKRTGEKVFLECVQDMDHENMFWYRQDPGLGLRLIYFSYDVKMKEKGDIPEGYSVSREKKERFSLILESASTNQTSMYLCASSSSSGARDEQYFGPGTRLTVT.

This clonotype turned up a few times. DNA for the CDR3: TGTGCCAGTAGCCGCTCGGGGTCATATGGCTACACCTTC. This sequence encodes CASSRSGSYGYTF. The V call is TRBV19, the J call TRBJ1-2; D is unclear. Germline CDR1 LNHDA, CDR2 SQIVND (reference sequence). Trimming removed 6 bases at V and 5 bases at J, with 13 bases between. This CDR3 spans 13 amino acids. The entire variable domain, with the rest obtained from reference TRBV19 and TRBJ1-2, is as follows: DGGITQSPKYLFRKEGQNVTLSCEQNLNHDAMYWYRQDPGQGLRLIYYSQIVNDFQKGDIAEGYSVSREKKESFPLTVTSAQKNPTAFYLCASSRSGSYGYTFGSGTRLTVV.

The genes are TRBV12-3 or TRBV12-4 and TRBJ2-4, with 12 bases aligning to TRBD1. The junction had 4 bases not matched to a gene; V was cut back by 3 bases and J by 4 bases. The CDR3 sequence is 16 residues long. CDR3 bases: TGTGCCAGCAGTTTGTTGGGACAGGGGGCTAAAAACATTCAGTACTTC. It is translated as CASSLLGQGAKNIQYF.

The chain employs TRBV28 and TRBJ1-1, with D hard to call. Germline V lookup: CDR1 MDHEN, CDR2 SYDVKM. Between the trimmed V and J ends, which lost 4 bases and 1 base, there was a span of 10 bases. The CDR3 length is 14 residues. The CDR3 coding sequence is TGTGCCAGCAGTTCGGCCGAGACGAACACTGAAGCTTTCTTT. It yields the protein CASSSAETNTEAFF. Looking up the rest from reference TRBV28 and TRBJ1-1 gives the full variable domain: DVKVTQSSRYLVKRTGEKVFLECVQDMDHENMFWYRQDPGLGLRLIYFSYDVKMKEKGDIPEGYSVSREKKERFSLILESASTNQTSMYLCASSSAETNTEAFFGQGTRLTVV.

This clonotype was counted a few times. The chain combines TRBV6-5 with TRBJ2-2, with 11 bases lining up with TRBD1. The V gene's germline CDR1 is MNHEY and CDR2 SVGAGI. Losses at the gene ends were 4 bases for V and 6 bases for J; bases not matched to a gene: 10. The length of the CDR3 is 17 residues. For the CDR3, the DNA is TGTGCCAGCAGTTGGACAGGGGGCTGGTCGGGTCCCGGGGAGCTGTTTTTT. This encodes CASSWTGGWSGPGELFF.

In this sample, this clonotype turned up many times. The CDR3 is CSRLAGGKGQTQYF. CDR3 coding DNA: TGCAGTCGACTAGCGGGGGGGAAGGGGCAGACCCAGTACTTC. The rearrangement joins TRBV20-1 to TRBJ2-5; 14 bases match TRBD2. With 8 bases clipped from V and 6 bases from J, the junction kept 8 bases outside the gene matches. CDR3 length: 14 amino acids. Germline lookup yields CDR1 DFQATT and CDR2 SNEGSKA (reference sequence).